The 16 T cell receptor beta chains reported below all come from one sample, sequenced in a study of blood T cell repertoires in COVID-19. The table came from immunoSEQ multiplex PCR; TCRdb's copy has only in-frame clones and leaves some out. The table has about 290,000 clones, approximately 90% seen once. The specimen sequenced was peripheral blood. All receptors come from a middle-aged man with acute or convalescent COVID-19.

J is TRBJ2-6 and V is TRBV5-1; tentatively, D is TRBD2 (6 bases). The length of the CDR3 is 15 residues. The germline CDR1 and CDR2 sequences are SGHRS and YFSETQ. V gave up 3 bases and J gave up 1 base, with 8 bases separating them. This CDR3 reads CASSSEGSGANVLTF. CDR3 nucleotides: TGCGCCAGCAGCTCGGAGGGGTCTGGGGCCAACGTCCTGACTTTC.

The V call is TRBV3-1 (or the pseudogene TRBV3-2), the J call TRBJ1-4; TRBD1 matches at 9 bases. The CDR3 spans 15 residues. After removal of 0 bases from V and 7 bases from J, the junction contained 3 bases not matched to a gene. Germline V gene lookup returns CDR1 LGHDT and CDR2 YNNKEL (reference sequence). CDR3 DNA sequence: TGTGCCAGCAGCCAAGATGGACAGGGGTTTGAAAAACTGTTTTTT. Its translation: CASSQDGQGFEKLFF.

The chain carries TRBV10-3 and TRBJ1-1, with 7 bases fitting TRBD1. V dropped 7 bases and J dropped 0; count of bases not matched to a gene: 11. The germline CDR1 and CDR2 sequences are ENHRY and SYGVKD. The CDR3 runs 16 residues. CDR3 in amino acids: CAINQRGRLMNTEAFF. For the CDR3, the DNA is TGTGCCATCAACCAGAGGGGGCGACTCATGAACACTGAAGCTTTCTTT.

This chain links TRBV11-2 with TRBJ2-1; 8 positions agree with TRBD1. Trimming at V came to 5 bases and at J to 6 bases, leaving 9 bases not matched to a gene. This CDR3 comprises 15 residues. The germline CDR1 and CDR2 sequences are SGHAT and FQNNGV. CDR3 DNA: TGTGCCAGCAGCCCGAGACAGGGGCAACTCAATGAGCAGTTCTTC. Protein: CASSPRQGQLNEQFF.

The chain couples TRBV24-1 to TRBJ1-1; D not resolved. The germline V and J ends were trimmed by 0 bases and 0 bases, with 7 bases remaining between them. CDR3 length equals 15 residues. From germline, CDR1 is KGHDR and CDR2 SFDVKD. CDR3 amino acids: CATSDLYGLNTEAFF. The CDR3 DNA reads TGTGCCACCAGTGATTTGTACGGTTTGAACACTGAAGCTTTCTTT.

The gene calls are TRBV5-1 and TRBJ1-1, with a weak D call TRBD1 (5 bases). V lost 4 bases and J lost 6, with 13 bases in between. CDR1 SGHRS and CDR2 YFSETQ come from the germline V gene. The CDR3 is 13 residues long. CDR3 protein: CASSPGSGSEAFF. The CDR3, as DNA: TGCGCCAGCAGCCCCGGATCAGGGTCTGAAGCTTTCTTT.

This rearrangement joins TRBV2 to TRBJ1-6, with 7 bases aligning to TRBD1. The germline CDR1 and CDR2 sequences are SNHLY and FYNNEI. The CDR3 extends over 14 amino acids. Germline trimming cut 4 bases from V and 11 bases from J; bases unmatched to any gene: 8. The CDR3 nucleotides read TGTGCCAGCAGTGTAGGGGGCGGTGGGACACCCCTCCACTTT. Its translation: CASSVGGGGTPLHF.

This chain joins TRBV6-5 and TRBJ2-2; no clear D gene. CDR1 is MNHEY and CDR2 is SVGAGI in the germline V gene. V dropped 3 bases and J dropped 7 bases, with 6 bases sitting between them. There are 12 residues in the CDR3. The CDR3 is CASSYLSGELFF. DNA of the CDR3: TGTGCCAGCAGTTATCTCAGCGGGGAGCTGTTTTTT.

The chain is built from TRBV3-1 (or the pseudogene TRBV3-2) and TRBJ1-6, with TRBD1 as a possible D gene (5 bases). The CDR3 spans 15 residues. CDR1 is LGHDT and CDR2 is YNNKEL in the germline V gene (reference sequence). Trimming took 7 bases from V and 7 from J, leaving 17 bases between them. The CDR3: CASNGLGADNSPLHF. The CDR3 DNA reads as TGTGCCAGCAATGGGCTAGGGGCGGACAATTCACCCCTCCACTTT.

The chain has TRBV9 and TRBJ2-2; the match to TRBD1 covers 8 bases. Germline V gene data show CDR1 as SGDLS and CDR2 as YYNGEE. The CDR3 has 17 amino acids. V shed 1 base, J shed 2 bases, and the junction held 7 bases outside the gene matches. The CDR3 region is CASSVTGQGQNTGELFF. The CDR3 DNA sequence: TGTGCCAGCAGCGTAACTGGACAGGGCCAAAACACCGGGGAGCTGTTTTTT.

This clone was seen more than once but under ten times. The CDR3 DNA reads TGTGCCAGCAGCAAAGGACAGGGTAGGAGCGGCTACACCTTC. It encodes CASSKGQGRSGYTF. The chain links TRBV7-2 to TRBJ1-2; 8 bases are shared with TRBD1. The CDR3 contains 14 residues. The junction had 10 bases not matched to a gene; V was cut back by 5 bases and J by 8 bases. The germline V gene encodes CDR1 SGHTA and CDR2 FQGNSA.

The chain recombines TRBV6-5 with TRBJ2-1; TRBD2 agrees at 8 bases. Per germline, CDR1 MNHEY and CDR2 SVGAGI. This CDR3 spans 15 amino acids. With V trimmed by 10 bases and J by 4 bases, 12 bases remained unmatched. The CDR3 sequence: CATAFNAGGYNEQFF. The CDR3 DNA is TGTGCCACCGCCTTTAACGCGGGGGGTTACAATGAGCAGTTCTTC.

This sequence joins TRBV11-2 and TRBJ2-7, with TRBD1 matching over 7 bases. CDR1 and CDR2 from the germline V gene are SGHAT and FQNNGV. The CDR3 sequence is 15 residues long. V was clipped by 2 bases and J by 7 bases; unmatched bases: 11. For the CDR3, the DNA is TGTGCCAGCAGCTTACGAGGGACAGTGCGCTCAGAGCAGTACTTC. Residues: CASSLRGTVRSEQYF.

The genes are TRBV5-4 and TRBJ1-2, with 10 bases matching TRBD1. Germline assignment: CDR1 SGHNT and CDR2 YYREEE (reference sequence). This CDR3 has 14 residues. Trimming at V came to 4 bases and at J to 5 bases, leaving 5 bases not matched to a gene. The chain's CDR3 is CASSLRDRGYGYTF. The CDR3 nucleotides are TGTGCCAGCAGCCTCCGGGACAGGGGTTATGGCTACACCTTC.

There are a few counts of this clone. The genes are TRBV6-5 and TRBJ2-4; weak D call: TRBD1 (6 bases). Trimming pared 5 bases from V and 0 bases from J, leaving 8 bases between. Germline assignment: CDR1 MNHEY and CDR2 SVGAGI. The CDR3 is 14 amino acids. The CDR3: CASSKDRAKNIQYF. CDR3 sequence (DNA): TGTGCCAGCAGTAAGGACAGAGCCAAAAACATTCAGTACTTC.

This chain uses TRBV6-5 with TRBJ1-2; D is uncertain. There are 13 residues in the CDR3. The ends were cut back, 5 bases at V and 8 bases at J, with 15 bases in the middle. Germline V gene sequence: CDR1 MNHEY, CDR2 SVGAGI. CDR3 DNA: TGTGCCAGCAGTCCCACGAAGTTCCGGGGCTACACCTTC. Translated: CASSPTKFRGYTF.